These T cell receptor beta chains were read from a single sample in a study of beta chain features in type 1 diabetes. Sequencing used immunoSEQ multiplex PCR; TCRdb keeps in-frame clones, though not all of them. This sample yields 350,000 to 450,000 clones, of which around 15% are seen a single time; under 0.02% belongs to the top ten. Sequencing input: naive CD4+ T cells from blood. Receptor source: a woman between 18 and 29 years old in good health. The conserved cysteine and the conserved F or W are not part of the CDR3 here. Fields, in order: V gene, J gene, CDR3 protein.

TRBV9	TRBJ2-1	ASSLLAGQINEQF
TRBV30	TRBJ1-5	AWSVDGGTGNQPQH
TRBV15	TRBJ2-7	ATSRDLGREQY
TRBV28	TRBJ1-4	ASSPSGTGRVKLF
TRBV6-1	TRBJ2-2	ASSDQVAGELF
TRBV29-1	TRBJ2-7	SAGLAGGRSEQY
TRBV6-5	TRBJ2-1	ASSYSGNSYNEQF
TRBV11-2	TRBJ2-1	ASSSPAGAGEQF
TRBV5-1	TRBJ1-3	ASSSVYSGNTIY
TRBV30	TRBJ2-5	AWSVGGETQY
TRBV30	TRBJ2-7	AWSARRRPTYEQY
TRBV7-7	TRBJ2-2	ASSNRGTGELF
TRBV4-3	TRBJ1-2	ASSQGAGGGRRGYT
TRBV9	TRBJ2-7	ALSGRWHEQY
TRBV15	TRBJ2-2	ATSRELAGATPGELF
TRBV11-2	TRBJ1-2	ASSLVTGGRYGYT
TRBV7-3	TRBJ2-3	ASSFGRGTDTQY
TRBV4-2	TRBJ2-4	ASSQVGGDIQY
TRBV4-3	TRBJ2-5	ASSPSTGYQTQY
TRBV18	TRBJ1-5	ASSPQETGHRPQH
TRBV6-6	TRBJ2-1	ASSYSEAGVHNEQF
TRBV7-9	TRBJ1-1	ASSLLVGRAGSSTTEAF
TRBV6-1	TRBJ2-5	ASRGQGARETQY
TRBV29-1	TRBJ2-1	SVVKDTSYNEQF
TRBV9	TRBJ2-1	ASSVEAAGYNEQF
TRBV28	TRBJ2-7	ASSSRGYEQY
TRBV11-2	TRBJ2-5	ASSYRVETQY
TRBV30	TRBJ1-1	AWGPQYRGEAF
TRBV11-2	TRBJ2-7	ASSQIAGENGEQY
TRBV5-1	TRBJ2-7	ASRATGGEQY
TRBV28	TRBJ2-7	ASRLTGLHDEQY
TRBV30	TRBJ2-2	AHRGWRTGELF
TRBV4-3	TRBJ1-5	ASSQDLGRASNQPQH
TRBV2	TRBJ2-4	ASRQGVAKNIQY
TRBV7-8	TRBJ2-1	ASSDSQGESYNEQF
TRBV18	TRBJ2-3	ASSPKQGRTDTQY
TRBV28	TRBJ2-7	ASSGTSGAYEQY
TRBV28	TRBJ2-7	ASSQTSGVSYEQY
TRBV27	TRBJ2-7	ASSSGYTYEQY
TRBV25-1	TRBJ2-4	ASSDVQGVDNIQY
TRBV28	TRBJ2-5	ASSLTGEGETQY
TRBV5-1	TRBJ1-1	ASTRHTPGTEAF
TRBV7-9	TRBJ1-5	ASSLTGGGNQPQH
TRBV5-1	TRBJ2-5	ASSLALAGRETQY
TRBV21-1	TRBJ2-7	ASSKKGQGTRGQY
TRBV11-1	TRBJ2-1	ASRLSRTSGGDEQF
TRBV6-5	TRBJ1-5	ASSSMEGDQPQH
TRBV9	TRBJ2-5	ASSGRPLPGGTQY